Listed below are T cell receptor beta chains from one sample, sequenced in a study of blood T cells in healthy people across ages. Via MiXCR, TCRdb re-called the 5' RACE reads, giving one row per CDR3 protein. This table has more than 900,000 distinct CDR3 sequences, almost 30% appearing once. The same specimen was also included in a second study, on T cells of mothers and their children.

Sequenced: blood. Source of these receptors: a woman aged 40 to 55 in good health. Each CDR3 is given with its conserved first and last residue. A D gene is named only where the DNA matches it firmly. Expanded clones get a size class; other rows say once, few or many, or leave the size out.

CASSLGFGQTYGYTF	TGTGCCAGCAGTTTAGGTTTCGGACAGACCTATGGCTACACCTTC	many	.	TRBV27	TRBJ1-2
CASSEIGTGHSPLHF	TGTGCCAGCAGTGAAATCGGCACAGGGCATTCACCCCTCCACTTT	few	.	TRBV6-1	TRBJ1-6
CASSFRGRYGYTF	TGTGCCAGCAGTTTCCGGGGAAGATACGGCTACACCTTC	many	.	TRBV28	TRBJ1-2
CASSQDSTRTQYF	TGTGCCAGCAGTCAAGACAGCACTAGGACCCAGTACTTC	few	.	TRBV28	TRBJ2-5
CASSENFGPANYGYTF	TGTGCCAGCAGTGAAAACTTTGGGCCAGCGAACTATGGCTACACCTTC	few	.	TRBV6-1	TRBJ1-2
CASSPRQKVSSGANVLTF	TGTGCCAGCTCACCCCGGCAGAAGGTGTCGTCTGGGGCCAACGTCCTGACTTTC	.	.	TRBV18	TRBJ2-6
CAIRLAGGPGDTQYF	TGTGCCATCAGACTAGCGGGGGGGCCGGGAGATACGCAGTATTTT	.	TRBD2	TRBV10-3	TRBJ2-3
CASSIRGVNTQYF	TGTGCCAGTAGTATAAGAGGCGTAAATACGCAGTATTTT	.	.	TRBV19	TRBJ2-3
CPSRKQGRDGELFF	TGTCCCAGCAGAAAACAGGGCCGGGACGGGGAGCTGTTTTTT	.	.	TRBV6-4	TRBJ2-2
CASGVRLGGANVLTF	TGTGCCAGCGGCGTACGGTTGGGAGGGGCCAACGTCCTGACTTTC	.	.	TRBV7-9	TRBJ2-6
CASGLAAQGPSPYNEQFF	TGCGCCAGCGGCTTGGCTGCCCAGGGGCCCTCCCCCTACAATGAGCAGTTCTTC	.	.	TRBV5-1	TRBJ2-1
CASSLQDNSYEQYF	TGCGCCAGCAGCTTACAGGATAACTCCTACGAGCAGTACTTC	few	.	TRBV5-1	TRBJ2-7
CASSGGPQSYEQYF	TGTGCCAGCAGTGGGGGACCACAATCCTACGAGCAGTACTTC	.	.	TRBV25-1	TRBJ2-7
CASSPSRAGEQYF	TGTGCCAGCAGTCCCTCCCGGGCGGGAGAGCAGTACTTC	many	TRBD2	TRBV12-3/TRBV12-4	TRBJ2-5
CASSSGTQGHYGYTF	TGTGCCAGCAGTTCAGGGACACAGGGGCATTATGGCTACACCTTC	.	TRBD1	TRBV27	TRBJ1-2
CSASRAGEPQHF	TGCAGTGCTAGTAGGGCGGGGGAGCCCCAGCATTTT	.	.	TRBV20-1	TRBJ1-5
CASSRNHGGWVYEQYF	TGTGCCAGCAGTCGCAACCACGGGGGCTGGGTCTACGAGCAGTACTTC	many	.	TRBV6-6	TRBJ2-7
CASSYSADNEQFF	TGCGCCAGCAGCTACTCGGCCGACAATGAGCAGTTCTTC	few	.	TRBV5-1	TRBJ2-1
CASSFSQIQYF	TGTGCCAGCAGTTTTTCCCAGATTCAGTACTTC	few	.	TRBV12-3/TRBV12-4	TRBJ2-4
CASSAGGAGEQYF	TGTGCCAGCAGCGCTGGGGGGGCGGGCGAGCAGTACTTC	many	.	TRBV9	TRBJ2-7
CASSRTGGRFGTDTQYF	TGTGCCAGCAGCCGGACAGGGGGCAGGTTTGGGACAGATACGCAGTATTTT	once	TRBD1	TRBV28	TRBJ2-3
CASSLGHQVGNQPQHF	TGTGCCAGCAGCTTAGGGCATCAAGTGGGCAATCAGCCCCAGCATTTT	few	.	TRBV7-9	TRBJ1-5
CASRGKGAGNNQGYTF	TGTGCCAGCAGGGGCAAGGGGGCAGGGAATAATCAAGGCTACACCTTC	few	TRBD1	TRBV28	TRBJ1-2
CASSQVRTETQYF	TGTGCCAGCAGCCAAGTCCGAACGGAGACCCAGTACTTC	.	.	TRBV4-2	TRBJ2-5
CASSEWYSNQPQHF	TGTGCCAGCAGTGAATGGTACAGCAATCAGCCCCAGCATTTT	few	.	TRBV2	TRBJ1-5
CATKSGLNTGELFF	TGCGCCACCAAATCAGGGCTGAACACCGGGGAGCTGTTTTTT	few	.	TRBV5-1	TRBJ2-2
CASRTGTADSYEQYF	TGCGCCAGCAGGACCGGGACAGCCGACTCCTACGAGCAGTACTTC	many	TRBD1	TRBV5-1	TRBJ2-7
CASVQRKGTYNEQFF	TGTGCCAGCGTACAGAGGAAGGGCACCTACAATGAGCAGTTCTTC	few	.	TRBV3-1	TRBJ2-1
CASSYGGPSRNEQFF	TGCGCCAGCAGCTACGGGGGGCCCTCAAGGAATGAGCAGTTCTTC	.	.	TRBV5-1	TRBJ2-1
CASSLEVADPNYGYTF	TGCGCCAGCAGCTTGGAAGTGGCAGATCCTAACTATGGCTACACCTTC	many	.	TRBV5-1	TRBJ1-2
CASSLSPGGSTDTQYF	TGTGCCAGCAGTTTATCCCCGGGGGGGAGCACAGATACGCAGTATTTT	.	TRBD2	TRBV28	TRBJ2-3
CASSQDGVGGRQETQYF	TGCGCCAGCAGCCAAGATGGTGTAGGGGGCAGGCAAGAGACCCAGTACTTC	many	TRBD1	TRBV4-3	TRBJ2-5
CASSREQGLRSPLHF	TGTGCCAGCAGCCGAGAACAGGGTCTGCGTTCACCCCTCCACTTT	many	.	TRBV12-3/TRBV12-4	TRBJ1-6